The present TCR beta chain was sequenced within a study of T cell clonality in common variable immunodeficiency. Regarding the study as a whole: Fewer deletions and N-nucleotide insertions were reportedly seen in common variable immunodeficiency TCR beta sequences.

The germline V gene encodes CDR1 KGHSH and CDR2 LQKENI. The CDR3 spans 15 residues. V lost 3 bases to trimming and J lost 6 bases, with 16 bases between them. TCRdb's table, derived via immunoSEQ multiplex PCR, lists solely in-frame clones and lacks some. The data show about 15,000 clones, none appearing only once, with roughly 15% held by the ten largest. This clone was observed at least ten times. Its antigen is still unknown. The read halts 3 residues ahead of the CDR3 end, with the missing end drawn from the germline J gene. Reduced serum IgG, IgA and/or IgM plus specific antibody deficiency defined CVID. No CVID subject was ill or on immunomodulatory drugs when sampled.

V gene TRBV18 combines with J gene TRBJ2-3, with D possibly matching TRBD2 (6 bases). The sequenced sample was peripheral blood mononuclear cells. This clonotype was obtained from a human donor with common variable immunodeficiency. CDR3 sequence reads: CASSPESRSGDTQYF. CDR3 DNA, as far as it was read: TGTGCCAGCTCACCGGAATCTAGAAGCGGGGATACG. The full variable domain, its missing parts supplied by reference TRBV18 and TRBJ2-3, is NAGVMQNPRHLVRRRGQEARLRCSPMKGHSHVYWYRQLPEEGLKFMVYLQKENIIDESGMPKERFSAEFPKEGPSILRIQQVVRGDSAAYFCASSPESRSGDTQYFGPGTRLTVL.